The TCR beta chain under discussion was sequenced for a study of cytomegalovirus exposure and HLA in healthy donors. Whole-study results and caveats: Reportedly, a later analysis found an Asian-associated ancestry cluster had fewer N-insertions than the roughly 700-donor mean.

The CDR3 totals 15 residues. Germline V lookup: CDR1 SGDLS, CDR2 YYNGEE. V was trimmed by 0 bases and J by 4 bases, leaving 10 bases between them. In regard to this clone: Its antigen is undetermined.

PCR primers comprised 60 Vbeta and 13 Jbeta primers. The table came from immunoSEQ multiplex PCR; TCRdb's copy has only in-frame clones and leaves some out. This sample has 200,000 or so clones, with 80% to 85% found just once. The sample consisted of PBMCs. This receptor was obtained from a young woman in good health and CMV-seropositive. This chain links TRBV9 with TRBJ2-2; D gene unclear. The CDR3 sequence: CASSVGGLGTGELFF. The CDR3 bases are TGTGCCAGCAGCGTAGGTGGGCTCGGCACCGGGGAGCTGTTTTTT.